This paragraph reports one TCR beta chain. The data were produced by immunoSEQ multiplex PCR, yet TCRdb's version contains in-frame clones alone and is incomplete. The sample consists of around 90,000 clones, over 75% of them appearing once. The trim removed 5 bases at V and 0 bases at J, leaving 3 bases unmatched. Germline values: CDR1 SNHLY, CDR2 FYNNEI. The CDR3 has 15 amino acids. This specimen comes from a study of control samples from healthy donors and cancer patients. Sequences were obtained from blood. This clonotype was sampled from a woman aged 35 to 49 in good health. V usage is TRBV2 and J usage is TRBJ1-5, with 8 bases lining up with TRBD1. CDR3 bases: TGTGCCAGCAGTTTTGACAGGGGTAGCAATCAGCCCCAGCATTTT. The encoded protein is CASSFDRGSNQPQHF.